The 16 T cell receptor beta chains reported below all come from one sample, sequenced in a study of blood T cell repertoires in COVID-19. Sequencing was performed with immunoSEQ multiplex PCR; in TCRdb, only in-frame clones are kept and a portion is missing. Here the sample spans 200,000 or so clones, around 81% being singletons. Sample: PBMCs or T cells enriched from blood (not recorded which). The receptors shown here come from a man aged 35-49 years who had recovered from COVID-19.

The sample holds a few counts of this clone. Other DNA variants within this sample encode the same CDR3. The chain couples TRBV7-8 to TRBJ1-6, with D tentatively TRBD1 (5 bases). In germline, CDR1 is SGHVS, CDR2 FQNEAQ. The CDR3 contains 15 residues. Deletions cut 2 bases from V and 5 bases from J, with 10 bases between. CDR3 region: CASSLMVGDNSPLHF. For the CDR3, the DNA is TGTGCCAGCAGCTTAATGGTAGGGGATAATTCACCCCTCCACTTT.

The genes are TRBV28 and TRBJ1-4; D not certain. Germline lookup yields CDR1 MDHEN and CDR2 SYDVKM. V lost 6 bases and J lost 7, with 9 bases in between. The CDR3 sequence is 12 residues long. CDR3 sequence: CASRPNGEKLFF. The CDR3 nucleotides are TGTGCCAGCAGGCCCAACGGTGAAAAACTGTTTTTT.

The CDR3 region is CASSLEPDNYEQYF. In DNA, the CDR3 is TGTGCCAGCAGCTTAGAACCGGACAACTACGAGCAGTACTTC. This sequence joins TRBV7-8 and TRBJ2-7, with D tentatively TRBD1 (5 bases). The CDR3 length is 14 residues. The V gene lost 1 base and the J gene lost 3 bases, with 10 bases spanning the gap. Germline V lookup: CDR1 SGHVS, CDR2 FQNEAQ.

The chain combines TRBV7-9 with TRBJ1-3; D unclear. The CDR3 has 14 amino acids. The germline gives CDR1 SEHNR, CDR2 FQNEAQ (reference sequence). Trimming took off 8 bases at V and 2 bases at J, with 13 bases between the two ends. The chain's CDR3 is CASPQAGPGNTIYF. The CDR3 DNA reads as TGTGCCAGCCCTCAGGCAGGTCCTGGAAACACCATATATTTT. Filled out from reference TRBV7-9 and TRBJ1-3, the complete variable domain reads DTGVSQNPRHKITKRGQNVTFRCDPISEHNRLYWYRQTLGQGPEFLTYFQNEAQLEKSRLLSDRFSAERPKGSFSTLEIQRTEQGDSAMYLCASPQAGPGNTIYFGEGSWLTVV.

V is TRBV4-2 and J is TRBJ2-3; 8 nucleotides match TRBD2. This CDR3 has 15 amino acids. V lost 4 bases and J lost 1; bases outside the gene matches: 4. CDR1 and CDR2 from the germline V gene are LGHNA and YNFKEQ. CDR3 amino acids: CASSPNSGGTDTQYF. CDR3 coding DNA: TGTGCCAGCAGCCCGAATAGCGGGGGCACAGATACGCAGTATTTT.

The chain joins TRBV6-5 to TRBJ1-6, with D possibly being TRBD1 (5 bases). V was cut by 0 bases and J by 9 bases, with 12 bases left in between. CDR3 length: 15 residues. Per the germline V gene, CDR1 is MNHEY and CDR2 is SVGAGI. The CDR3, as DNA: TGTGCCAGCAGTTACTCTACCGCCAGGGCTTCACCCCTCCACTTT. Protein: CASSYSTARASPLHF.

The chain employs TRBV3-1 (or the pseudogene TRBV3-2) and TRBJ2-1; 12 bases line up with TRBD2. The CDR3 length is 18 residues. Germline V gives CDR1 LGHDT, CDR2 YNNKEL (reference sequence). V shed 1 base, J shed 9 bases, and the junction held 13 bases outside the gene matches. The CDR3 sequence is CASSQGFKRTSGDREQFF. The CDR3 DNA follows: TGTGCCAGCAGCCAAGGGTTTAAACGGACTAGCGGGGATCGTGAGCAGTTCTTC.

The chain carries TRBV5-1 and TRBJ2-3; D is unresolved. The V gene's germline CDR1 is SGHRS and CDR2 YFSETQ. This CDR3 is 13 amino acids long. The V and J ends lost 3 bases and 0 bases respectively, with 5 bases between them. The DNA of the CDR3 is TGCGCCAGCAGCTCTGAGAGCACAGATACGCAGTATTTT. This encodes CASSSESTDTQYF.

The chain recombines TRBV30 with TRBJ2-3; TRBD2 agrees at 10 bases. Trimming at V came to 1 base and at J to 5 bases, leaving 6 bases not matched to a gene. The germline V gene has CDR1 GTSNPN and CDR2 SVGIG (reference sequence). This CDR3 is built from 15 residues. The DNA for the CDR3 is TGTGCCTGGAGTGGAAGCGGGGGGGCCGTAGATACGCAGTATTTT. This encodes CAWSGSGGAVDTQYF.

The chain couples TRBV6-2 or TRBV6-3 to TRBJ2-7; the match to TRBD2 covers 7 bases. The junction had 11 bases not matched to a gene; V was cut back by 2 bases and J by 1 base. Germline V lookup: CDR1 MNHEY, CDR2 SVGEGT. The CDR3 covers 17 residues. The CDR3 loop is CASSYPSSGYLSYEQYF. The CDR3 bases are TGTGCCAGCAGTTACCCGTCTAGCGGATACCTTTCCTACGAGCAGTACTTC.

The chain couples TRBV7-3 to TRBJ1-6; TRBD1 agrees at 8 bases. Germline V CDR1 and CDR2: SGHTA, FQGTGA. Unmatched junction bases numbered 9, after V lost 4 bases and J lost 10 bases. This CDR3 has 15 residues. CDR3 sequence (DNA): TGTGCCAGCAGCTCCACCGGACAGGGTCGGTCACCCCTCCACTTT. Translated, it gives CASSSTGQGRSPLHF.

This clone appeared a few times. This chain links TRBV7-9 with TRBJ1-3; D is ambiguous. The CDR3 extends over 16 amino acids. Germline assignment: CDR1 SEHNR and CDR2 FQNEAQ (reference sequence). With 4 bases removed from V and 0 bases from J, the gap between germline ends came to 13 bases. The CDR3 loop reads CASSSAGLLSGNTIYF. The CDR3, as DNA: TGTGCCAGCAGCTCCGCCGGACTGCTCTCTGGAAACACCATATATTTT.

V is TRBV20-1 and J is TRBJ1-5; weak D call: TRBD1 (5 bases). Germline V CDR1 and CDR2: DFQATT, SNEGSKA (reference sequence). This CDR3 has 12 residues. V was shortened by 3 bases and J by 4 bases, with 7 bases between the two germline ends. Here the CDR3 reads CSASRQNQPQHF. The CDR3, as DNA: TGCAGTGCTAGTAGACAGAATCAGCCCCAGCATTTT.

The CDR3 protein is CASSVARGAGASPLHF. The CDR3, as DNA: TGTGCCAGCAGCGTAGCGCGGGGAGCAGGAGCTTCACCCCTCCACTTT. The chain combines TRBV9 with TRBJ1-6; no clear D. The germline gives CDR1 SGDLS, CDR2 YYNGEE. Trimming took 0 bases from V and 9 from J, leaving 16 bases between them. The CDR3 has 16 residues.

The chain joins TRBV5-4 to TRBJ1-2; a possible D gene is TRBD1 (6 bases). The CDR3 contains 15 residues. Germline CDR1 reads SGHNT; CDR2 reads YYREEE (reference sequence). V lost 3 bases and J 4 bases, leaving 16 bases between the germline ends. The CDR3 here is CASSWGQETSYGYTF. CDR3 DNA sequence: TGTGCCAGCAGCTGGGGACAAGAAACGTCCTATGGCTACACCTTC. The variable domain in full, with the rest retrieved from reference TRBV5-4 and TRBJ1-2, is ETGVTQSPTHLIKTRGQQVTLRCSSQSGHNTVSWYQQALGQGPQFIFQYYREEENGRGNFPPRFSGLQFPNYSSELNVNALELDDSALYLCASSWGQETSYGYTFGSGTRLTVV.

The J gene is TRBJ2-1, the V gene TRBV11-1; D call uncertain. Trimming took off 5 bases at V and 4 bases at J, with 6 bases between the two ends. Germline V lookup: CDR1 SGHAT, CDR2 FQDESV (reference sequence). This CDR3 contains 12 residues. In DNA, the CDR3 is TGTGCCAGCAGCCTAGTATACAATGAGCAGTTCTTC. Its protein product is CASSLVYNEQFF.